These 10 T cell receptor beta chains were sequenced from one sample in a study of technical replicates of blood from several donors. Produced via immunoSEQ multiplex PCR; TCRdb's table is partial and in-frame only. There are about 68,000 clones in the sample; under 98% occur only once, and around 0.3% lies in the top ten. Material: T cells isolated from PBMCs. Receptors originate from a human donor in good health.

The CDR3 sequence is CASSHRVSQETQYF. For the CDR3, the DNA is TGTGCCAGCAGCCACAGGGTATCGCAAGAGACCCAGTACTTC. The V call is TRBV7-2, the J call TRBJ2-5, with D possibly TRBD1 on 6 matching bases. The ends were cut back, 5 bases at V and 2 bases at J, with 12 bases in the middle. The CDR3 has 14 amino acids. Germline lookup yields CDR1 SGHTA and CDR2 FQGNSA.

V and J are TRBV27 and TRBJ2-7, with 8 bases fitting TRBD1. V dropped 6 bases and J dropped 2; count of bases not matched to a gene: 9. The CDR3 covers 15 residues. Germline V gene sequence: CDR1 MNHEY, CDR2 SMNVEV (reference sequence). CDR3 amino acids: CASSSTGTGPYEQYF. The DNA for the CDR3 is TGTGCCAGCAGCTCCACCGGGACAGGTCCCTACGAGCAGTACTTC.

The V gene is TRBV7-9, the J gene TRBJ2-7, with D tentatively TRBD2 (6 bases). V was cut by 5 bases and J by 2 bases, with 16 bases left in between. This CDR3 is 15 amino acids long. Per the germline V gene, CDR1 is SEHNR and CDR2 is FQNEAQ (reference sequence). CDR3 loop: CASSPRWGEAYEQYF. DNA of the CDR3: TGTGCCAGCAGCCCCCGATGGGGGGAAGCCTACGAGCAGTACTTC.

The CDR3 protein is CASSVVQSTGELFF. The CDR3 coding sequence is TGTGCCAGCAGCGTAGTACAGAGCACCGGGGAGCTGTTTTTT. The chain has TRBV9 and TRBJ2-2; D not certain. Trimming removed 0 bases from V and 4 bases from J, with 7 bases in between. Germline V gives CDR1 SGDLS, CDR2 YYNGEE. CDR3 length equals 14 residues.

This chain uses TRBV9 with TRBJ2-7; 8 bases align to TRBD1. The germline CDR1 and CDR2 sequences are SGDLS and YYNGEE. The CDR3 totals 14 residues. V shed 2 bases, J shed 2 bases, and the junction held 3 bases outside the gene matches. The CDR3 DNA reads as TGTGCCAGCAGCGTGGGACAGGTGACCTACGAGCAGTACTTC. It encodes CASSVGQVTYEQYF.

The chain joins TRBV5-1 to TRBJ1-3; D uncertain. This CDR3 is 13 amino acids long. Between the trimmed V and J ends, which lost 1 base and 4 bases, there was a span of 6 bases. Germline values: CDR1 SGHRS, CDR2 YFSETQ. The CDR3 here is CASSLSAGNTIYF. The CDR3 nucleotides read TGCGCCAGCAGCTTGAGTGCGGGAAACACCATATATTTT.

The sample holds one count of this clone. This chain joins TRBV30 and TRBJ1-3; a weak D match, TRBD1 (6 bases). The V gene's germline CDR1 is GTSNPN and CDR2 SVGIG (reference sequence). This CDR3 spans 12 amino acids. Trimming stripped 0 bases from V and 8 bases from J, with 8 bases between. The CDR3 nucleotides read TGTGCCTGGAGTGTGACAGGAGACACCATATATTTT. This encodes CAWSVTGDTIYF.

The chain has TRBV19 and TRBJ2-7, with 11 nucleotides matching TRBD1. The CDR3 runs to 14 residues. J gave up 1 base and V 6 bases, and 2 bases lay outside the gene matches. Germline V gives CDR1 LNHDA, CDR2 SQIVND (reference sequence). In nucleotides, the CDR3 is TGTGCCAGTAGAGGGACAGGGGGGTCCTACGAGCAGTACTTC. Amino acid sequence: CASRGTGGSYEQYF.

The chain couples TRBV2 to TRBJ2-5; D is undetermined. The V end lost 5 bases, the J end lost 7 bases, and 5 bases lay between the germline ends. Germline V lookup: CDR1 SNHLY, CDR2 FYNNEI. This CDR3 spans 10 amino acids. The CDR3 here is CASSLGTQYF. The DNA of the CDR3 is TGTGCCAGCAGTCTCGGGACCCAGTACTTC.

This clone was seen just once. The V and J genes are TRBV7-2 and TRBJ2-7, with D possibly matching TRBD1 (6 bases). This CDR3 has 14 residues. Looked up from germline, CDR1 is SGHTA and CDR2 is FQGNSA. Trimming shortened V by 4 bases and J by 6 bases, and 16 bases separated the two germline ends. CDR3 amino acids: CASSSGGGGFEQYF. As DNA, the CDR3 is TGTGCCAGCAGCTCTGGGGGTGGGGGCTTCGAGCAGTACTTC.